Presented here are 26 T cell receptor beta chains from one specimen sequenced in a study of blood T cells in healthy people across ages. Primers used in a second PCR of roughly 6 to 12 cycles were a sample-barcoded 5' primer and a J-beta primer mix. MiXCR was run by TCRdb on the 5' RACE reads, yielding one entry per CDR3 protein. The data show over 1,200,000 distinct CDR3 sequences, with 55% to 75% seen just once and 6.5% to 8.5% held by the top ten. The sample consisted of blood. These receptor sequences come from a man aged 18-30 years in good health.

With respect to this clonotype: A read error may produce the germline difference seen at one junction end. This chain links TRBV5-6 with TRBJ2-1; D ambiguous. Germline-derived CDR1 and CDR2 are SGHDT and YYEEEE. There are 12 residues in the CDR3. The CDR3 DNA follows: TGTGCCAGCAGCTATGGACGAAATGTGCAGTTCTTC. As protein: CASSYGRNVQFF.

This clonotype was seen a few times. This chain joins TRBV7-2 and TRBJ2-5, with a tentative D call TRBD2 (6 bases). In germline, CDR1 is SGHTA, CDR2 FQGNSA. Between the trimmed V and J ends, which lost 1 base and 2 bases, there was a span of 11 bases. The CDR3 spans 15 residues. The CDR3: CASSLVAGRQETQYF. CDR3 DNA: TGTGCCAGCAGCTTAGTGGCAGGGAGGCAAGAGACCCAGTACTTC. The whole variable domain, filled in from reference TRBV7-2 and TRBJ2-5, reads GAGVSQSPSNKVTEKGKDVELRCDPISGHTALYWYRQSLGQGLEFLIYFQGNSAPDKSGLPSDRFSAERTGGSVSTLTIQRTQQEDSAVYLCASSLVAGRQETQYFGPGTRLLVL.

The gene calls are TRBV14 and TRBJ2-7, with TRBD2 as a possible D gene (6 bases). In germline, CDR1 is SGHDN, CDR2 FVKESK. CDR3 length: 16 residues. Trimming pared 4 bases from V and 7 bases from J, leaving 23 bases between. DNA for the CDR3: TGTGCCAGCAGCCCCCTAATTGGGACTGAATACAATGAGCAGTACTTC. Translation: CASSPLIGTEYNEQYF.

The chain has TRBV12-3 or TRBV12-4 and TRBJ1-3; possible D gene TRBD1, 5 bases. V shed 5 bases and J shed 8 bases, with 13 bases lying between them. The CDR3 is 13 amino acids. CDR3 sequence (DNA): TGTGCCAGCAGTCCCTGGGGCCCAGACACCATATATTTT. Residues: CASSPWGPDTIYF.

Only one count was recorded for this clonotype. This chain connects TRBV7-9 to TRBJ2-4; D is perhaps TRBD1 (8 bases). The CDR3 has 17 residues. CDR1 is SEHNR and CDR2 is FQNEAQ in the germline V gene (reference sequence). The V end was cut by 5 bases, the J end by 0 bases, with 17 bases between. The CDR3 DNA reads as TGTGCCAGCAGCCCATATACAGGGGGGGTAGCCAAAAACATTCAGTACTTC. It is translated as CASSPYTGGVAKNIQYF.

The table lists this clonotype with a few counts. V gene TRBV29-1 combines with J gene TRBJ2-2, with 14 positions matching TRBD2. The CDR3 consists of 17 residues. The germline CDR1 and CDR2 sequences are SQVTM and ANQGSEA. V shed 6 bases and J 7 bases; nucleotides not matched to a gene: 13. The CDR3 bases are TGCAGCGTCCGCTCCGGGACTAGCGGGAGCGGAGGCGGGGAGCTGTTTTTT. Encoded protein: CSVRSGTSGSGGGELFF.

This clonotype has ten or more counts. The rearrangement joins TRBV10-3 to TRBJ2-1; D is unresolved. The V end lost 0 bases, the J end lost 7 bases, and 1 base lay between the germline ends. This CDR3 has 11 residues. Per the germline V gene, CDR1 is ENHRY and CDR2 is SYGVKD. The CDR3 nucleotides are TGTGCCATCAGTGAGTCGAATGAGCAGTTCTTC. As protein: CAISESNEQFF.

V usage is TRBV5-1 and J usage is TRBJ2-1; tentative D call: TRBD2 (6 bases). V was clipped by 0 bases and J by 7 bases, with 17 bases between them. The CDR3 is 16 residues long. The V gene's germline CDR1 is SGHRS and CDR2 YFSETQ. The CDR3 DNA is TGCGCCAGCAGCTTGGAGACCGGGACTTGGGGTAATGAGCAGTTCTTC. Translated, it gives CASSLETGTWGNEQFF. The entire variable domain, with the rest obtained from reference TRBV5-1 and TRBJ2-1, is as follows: KAGVTQTPRYLIKTRGQQVTLSCSPISGHRSVSWYQQTPGQGLQFLFEYFSETQRNKGNFPGRFSGRQFSNSRSEMNVSTLELGDSALYLCASSLETGTWGNEQFFGPGTRLTVL.

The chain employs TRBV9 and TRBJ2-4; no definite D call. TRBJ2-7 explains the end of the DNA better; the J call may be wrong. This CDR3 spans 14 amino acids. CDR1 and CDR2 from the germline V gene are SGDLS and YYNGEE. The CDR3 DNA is TGTGCCAGCAGCGTTAGGGAATATTCCTACGAGCAGTACTTC. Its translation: CASSVREYSYEQYF.

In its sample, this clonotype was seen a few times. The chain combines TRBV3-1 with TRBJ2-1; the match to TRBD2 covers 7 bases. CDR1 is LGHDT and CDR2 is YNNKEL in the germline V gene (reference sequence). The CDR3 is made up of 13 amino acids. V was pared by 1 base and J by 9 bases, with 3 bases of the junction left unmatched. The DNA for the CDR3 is TGTGCCAGCAGCCAAGGGGAGGGGACTGAGCAGTTCTTC. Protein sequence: CASSQGEGTEQFF.

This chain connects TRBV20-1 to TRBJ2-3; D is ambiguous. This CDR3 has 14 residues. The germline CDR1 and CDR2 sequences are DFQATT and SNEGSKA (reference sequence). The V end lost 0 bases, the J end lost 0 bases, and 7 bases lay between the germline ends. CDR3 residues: CSARDGKSTDTQYF. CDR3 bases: TGCAGTGCTAGAGATGGAAAAAGCACAGATACGCAGTATTTT.

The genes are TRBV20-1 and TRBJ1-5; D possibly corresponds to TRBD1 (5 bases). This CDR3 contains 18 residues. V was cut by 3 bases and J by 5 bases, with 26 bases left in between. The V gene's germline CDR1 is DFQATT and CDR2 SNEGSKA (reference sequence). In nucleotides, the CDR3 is TGCAGTGCTAGGGATGGGGGAGGGTCCACCCCAGGATATCAGCCCCAGCATTTT. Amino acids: CSARDGGGSTPGYQPQHF.

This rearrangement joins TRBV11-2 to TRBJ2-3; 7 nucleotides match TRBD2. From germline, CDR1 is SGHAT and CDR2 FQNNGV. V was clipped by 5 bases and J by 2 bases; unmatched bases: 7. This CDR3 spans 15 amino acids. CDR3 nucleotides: TGTGCCAGCAGCCTGCTAGCGGCTTACACAGATACGCAGTATTTT. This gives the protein CASSLLAAYTDTQYF.

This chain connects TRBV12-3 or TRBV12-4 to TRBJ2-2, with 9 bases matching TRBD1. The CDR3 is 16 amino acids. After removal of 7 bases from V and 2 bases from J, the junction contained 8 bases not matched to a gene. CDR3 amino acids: CASISWTGDNTGELFF. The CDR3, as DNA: TGTGCCAGCATCTCCTGGACAGGGGATAACACCGGGGAGCTGTTTTTT.

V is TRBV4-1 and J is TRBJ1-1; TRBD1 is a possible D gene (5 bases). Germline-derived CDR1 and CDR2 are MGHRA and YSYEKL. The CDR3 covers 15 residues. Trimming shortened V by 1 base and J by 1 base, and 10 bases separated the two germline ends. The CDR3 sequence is CASSQGEGTNTEAFF. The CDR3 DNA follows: TGCGCCAGCAGCCAAGGTGAAGGGACGAACACTGAAGCTTTCTTT.

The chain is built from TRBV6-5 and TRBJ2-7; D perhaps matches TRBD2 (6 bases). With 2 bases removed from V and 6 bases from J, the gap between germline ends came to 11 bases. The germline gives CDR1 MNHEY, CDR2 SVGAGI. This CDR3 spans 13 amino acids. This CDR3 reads CASSYDPGVEQYF. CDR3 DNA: TGTGCCAGCAGTTACGATCCGGGGGTCGAGCAGTACTTC.

CDR3 loop: CASSYSSSGELFF. In nucleotides, the CDR3 is TGTGCCAGCAGTTACTCTAGTTCCGGGGAGCTGTTTTTT. The rearrangement joins TRBV6-5 to TRBJ2-2, with D unresolved. This CDR3 spans 13 amino acids. Germline V gives CDR1 MNHEY, CDR2 SVGAGI. The V end lost 0 bases, the J end lost 6 bases, and 5 bases lay between the germline ends.

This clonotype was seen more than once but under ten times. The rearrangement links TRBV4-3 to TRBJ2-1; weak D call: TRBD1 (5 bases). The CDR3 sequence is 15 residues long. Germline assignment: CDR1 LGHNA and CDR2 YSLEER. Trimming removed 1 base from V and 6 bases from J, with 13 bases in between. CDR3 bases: TGCGCCAGCAGCCAAGCAGGGTTGCGTTTCAATGAGCAGTTCTTC. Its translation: CASSQAGLRFNEQFF.

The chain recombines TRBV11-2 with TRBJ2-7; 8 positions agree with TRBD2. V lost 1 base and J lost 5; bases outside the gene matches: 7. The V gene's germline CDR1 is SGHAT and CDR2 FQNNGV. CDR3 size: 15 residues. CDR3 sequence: CASSLVRAGANEQYF. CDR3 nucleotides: TGTGCCAGCAGCTTAGTGCGAGCGGGGGCTAACGAGCAGTACTTC.

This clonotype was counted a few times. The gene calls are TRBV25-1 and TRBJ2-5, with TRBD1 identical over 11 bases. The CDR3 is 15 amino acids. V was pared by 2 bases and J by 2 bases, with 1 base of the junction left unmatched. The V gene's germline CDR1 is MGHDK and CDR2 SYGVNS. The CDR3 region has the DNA TGTGCCAGCAGTGAAGGGACAGGGGGTCAAGAGACCCAGTACTTC. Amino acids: CASSEGTGGQETQYF.

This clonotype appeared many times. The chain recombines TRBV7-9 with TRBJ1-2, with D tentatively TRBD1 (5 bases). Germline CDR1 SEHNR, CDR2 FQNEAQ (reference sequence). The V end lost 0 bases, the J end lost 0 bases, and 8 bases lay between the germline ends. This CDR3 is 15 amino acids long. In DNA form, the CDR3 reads TGTGCCAGCAGCTTAGCGGGGGGAACTAACTATGGCTACACCTTC. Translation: CASSLAGGTNYGYTF. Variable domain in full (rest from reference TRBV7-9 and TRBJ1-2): DTGVSQNPRHKITKRGQNVTFRCDPISEHNRLYWYRQTLGQGPEFLTYFQNEAQLEKSRLLSDRFSAERPKGSFSTLEIQRTEQGDSAMYLCASSLAGGTNYGYTFGSGTRLTVV.

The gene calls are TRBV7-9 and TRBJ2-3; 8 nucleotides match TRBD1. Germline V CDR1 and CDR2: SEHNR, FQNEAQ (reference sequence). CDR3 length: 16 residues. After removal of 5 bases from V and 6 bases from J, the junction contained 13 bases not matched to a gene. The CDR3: CASSLDRELFEDTQYF. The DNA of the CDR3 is TGTGCCAGCAGCCTGGACAGGGAGCTTTTCGAGGATACGCAGTATTTT.

In DNA form, the CDR3 reads TGTGCCATCAGTGAGACCGGGGAGCTGTTTTTT. It translates to CAISETGELFF. The chain recombines TRBV10-3 with TRBJ2-2; D not certain. This CDR3 has 11 amino acids. Germline CDR1 and CDR2: ENHRY and SYGVKD. V lost 2 bases and J lost 5, with 0 bases in between.

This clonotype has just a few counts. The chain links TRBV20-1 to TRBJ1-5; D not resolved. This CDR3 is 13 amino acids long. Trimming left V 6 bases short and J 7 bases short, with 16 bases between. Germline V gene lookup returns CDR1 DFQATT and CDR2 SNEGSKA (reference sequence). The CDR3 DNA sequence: TGCAGTGCCATCCGGTCCGGCGGACAGCCCCAGCATTTT. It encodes CSAIRSGGQPQHF.

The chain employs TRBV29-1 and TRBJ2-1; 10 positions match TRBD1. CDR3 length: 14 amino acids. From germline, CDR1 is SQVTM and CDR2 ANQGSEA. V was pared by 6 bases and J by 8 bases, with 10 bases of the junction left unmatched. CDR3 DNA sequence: TGCAGCGTGAGTACGGGACAGGGGCTGCATGAGCAGTTCTTC. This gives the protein CSVSTGQGLHEQFF.

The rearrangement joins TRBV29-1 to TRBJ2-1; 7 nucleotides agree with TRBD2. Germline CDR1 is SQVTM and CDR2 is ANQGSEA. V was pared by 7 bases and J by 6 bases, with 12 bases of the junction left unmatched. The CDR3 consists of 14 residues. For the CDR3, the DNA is TGCAGCGCCGTGACGGATTCGGGAGGCAATGAGCAGTTCTTC. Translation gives CSAVTDSGGNEQFF.